This T cell receptor beta chain was sequenced during a study of T cell repertoires in cytomegalovirus infection. Study overall: Indications came from public TCR beta signatures; they pointed to CMV infection and to a matching HLA type.

Germline assignment: CDR1 SGHVS and CDR2 FQNEAQ. V was trimmed by 1 base and J by 1 base, leaving 8 bases between them. The CDR3 contains 15 residues. At least ten counts were recorded for this clonotype. What it recognizes is unknown. TCRdb re-called the reads with MiXCR, one entry per CDR3 protein. The sample gives 55,000 to 85,000 distinct CDR3 sequences, around 3.8% of which show up once; about 22% is in the top ten. Study-wide results and limits: Of the TCR beta families, the public ones yielded a cumulative frequency that identified carriers of CMV plus the relevant HLA. What dominated the ex vivo response were HLA-C-restricted CMV-specific TCR beta clonotypes.

The clonotype originates from a human donor in good health (CMV status not recorded). Some clones in this sample may be carry-over from other donors' samples. The J gene is TRBJ1-3, the V gene TRBV7-8; D is unresolved. Material for sequencing was PBMCs. The CDR3 DNA sequence: TGTGCCAGCAGCTTAGGGACTCCATCTGGAAACACCATATATTTT. Its translation: CASSLGTPSGNTIYF.